Each of the 31 T cell receptor beta chains below was sequenced from the same sample in a study of shared clonotypes between healthy human individuals. Libraries were prepared by immunoSEQ multiplex PCR; TCRdb keeps only in-frame clonotypes and omits some of them. The sample has around 2.3 million clones; approximately 94% are singletons. The sequencing sample was made of naive CD4+ T cells sorted from blood. Subset given: CD45RA+ positively selected. These receptors originate from a young man in good health.

This rearrangement joins TRBV14 to TRBJ2-2; 8 nucleotides line up with TRBD2. Looked up from germline, CDR1 is SGHDN and CDR2 is FVKESK. There are 17 residues in the CDR3. Trimming took 4 bases from V and 4 from J; bases not matched to a gene: 11. CDR3 in amino acids: CASSRARGGKSTGELFF. CDR3 nucleotide sequence: TGTGCCAGCAGCCGAGCCCGGGGGGGAAAGAGCACCGGGGAGCTGTTTTTT.

This chain joins TRBV9 and TRBJ1-1; no reliable D call. Germline V gene lookup returns CDR1 SGDLS and CDR2 YYNGEE. Trimming removed 3 bases at V and 1 base at J, with 10 bases between. This CDR3 contains 14 residues. The DNA of the CDR3 is TGTGCCAGCAGCGCCAGGCCCGCGAACACTGAAGCTTTCTTT. Its protein product is CASSARPANTEAFF.

As regards this clone: This sample includes further DNA sequences coding for the same CDR3. The V gene is TRBV7-2, the J gene TRBJ2-2; no firm D call. Germline V gene sequence: CDR1 SGHTA, CDR2 FQGNSA. V was pared by 0 bases and J by 1 base, with 6 bases between. The CDR3 loop spans 15 amino acids. CDR3 residues: CASSLAGRNTGELFF. The CDR3 DNA reads as TGTGCCAGCAGCTTAGCAGGACGGAACACCGGGGAGCTGTTTTTT. Filled out from reference TRBV7-2 and TRBJ2-2, the complete variable domain reads GAGVSQSPSNKVTEKGKDVELRCDPISGHTALYWYRQSLGQGLEFLIYFQGNSAPDKSGLPSDRFSAERTGGSVSTLTIQRTQQEDSAVYLCASSLAGRNTGELFFGEGSRLTVL.

The genes are TRBV27 and TRBJ2-2; tentatively, D is TRBD1 (6 bases). CDR1 is MNHEY and CDR2 is SMNVEV in the germline V gene (reference sequence). The CDR3 extends over 18 amino acids. V was clipped by 3 bases and J by 5 bases, with 22 bases between them. The CDR3 loop is CASSLGADPLIETGELFF. In DNA, the CDR3 is TGTGCCAGCAGTTTGGGGGCTGACCCTCTAATTGAGACCGGGGAGCTGTTTTTT.

This sequence joins TRBV6-4 and TRBJ1-2; D is uncertain. V was trimmed by 6 bases and J by 4 bases, leaving 21 bases between them. The CDR3 has 16 residues. Germline V gene data show CDR1 as MRHNA and CDR2 as SNTAGT. The CDR3, as DNA: TGTGCCAGCAGCCAACACGGACCCCCGGATTCCTATGGCTACACCTTC. Amino acids: CASSQHGPPDSYGYTF.

J is TRBJ2-5 and V is TRBV28, with TRBD1 identical over 8 bases. The germline V gene has CDR1 MDHEN and CDR2 SYDVKM. The V segment lost 10 bases and the J segment 6 bases; nucleotides outside the gene matches: 4. This CDR3 spans 11 amino acids. The CDR3 DNA reads TGTGCCATACAGGGGGGAAAGACCCAGTACTTC. Amino acids: CAIQGGKTQYF.

The chain links TRBV4-1 to TRBJ1-3; tentative D call: TRBD1 (6 bases). From germline, CDR1 is MGHRA and CDR2 YSYEKL. The CDR3 length is 21 residues. V lost 1 base and J 0 bases, leaving 25 bases between the germline ends. CDR3 amino acids: CASSQVAGGRDSLGSGNTIYF. The CDR3 DNA sequence: TGCGCCAGCAGCCAAGTGGCTGGGGGCAGGGATTCTTTAGGCTCTGGAAACACCATATATTTT.

J is TRBJ2-5 and V is TRBV2; possibly TRBD1 or TRBD2 for D (6 bases each). The V end was cut by 7 bases, the J end by 5 bases, with 23 bases between. The germline CDR1 and CDR2 sequences are SNHLY and FYNNEI. The CDR3 extends over 16 amino acids. CDR3 amino acids: CASNGPMRGHGETQYF. In DNA, the CDR3 is TGTGCCAGCAACGGCCCCATGCGGGGACATGGCGAGACCCAGTACTTC.

This chain connects TRBV2 to TRBJ2-7, with D perhaps TRBD2 (6 bases). The ends were cut back, 6 bases at V and 5 bases at J, with 17 bases in the middle. This CDR3 contains 14 residues. Germline-derived CDR1 and CDR2 are SNHLY and FYNNEI. CDR3 in DNA: TGTGCCAGCAGGAGTACATCGGGAGTCCACGAGCAGTACTTC. Protein sequence: CASRSTSGVHEQYF.

V usage is TRBV18 and J usage is TRBJ1-4; no definite D call. Looked up from germline, CDR1 is KGHSH and CDR2 is LQKENI. V lost 8 bases to trimming and J lost 3 bases, with 7 bases between them. The CDR3 length is 12 residues. CDR3 amino acids: CASRAANEKLFF. The CDR3 coding sequence is TGTGCCAGCAGGGCAGCTAATGAAAAACTGTTTTTT.

This clone was detected only once. The chain recombines TRBV9 with TRBJ1-5, with D tentatively TRBD1 (5 bases). The CDR3 is made up of 13 amino acids. Germline CDR1 SGDLS, CDR2 YYNGEE. V dropped 3 bases and J dropped 6 bases, with 10 bases sitting between them. The chain's CDR3 is CASSAGTIQPQHF. The CDR3 coding sequence is TGTGCCAGCAGCGCGGGGACCATTCAGCCCCAGCATTTT.

The chain uses TRBV28 and TRBJ2-7; possibly TRBD1 or TRBD2 for D (5 bases each). The germline V gene has CDR1 MDHEN and CDR2 SYDVKM. This CDR3 contains 13 residues. V gave up 3 bases and J gave up 2 bases, with 8 bases separating them. The CDR3 sequence is CASSFSGPYEQYF. The CDR3, as DNA: TGTGCCAGCAGTTTCTCGGGACCCTACGAGCAGTACTTC.

This chain uses TRBV18 with TRBJ2-5, with 8 bases fitting TRBD2. Germline V CDR1 and CDR2: KGHSH, LQKENI. CDR3 size: 15 residues. V lost 3 bases, J lost 4 bases, and 7 bases stayed unmatched. The CDR3 protein is CASSPGTGTRETQYF. In DNA, the CDR3 is TGTGCCAGCTCACCCGGAACCGGGACTAGAGAGACCCAGTACTTC.

The rearrangement uses TRBV7-8 and TRBJ2-2, with TRBD1 matching over 8 bases. Germline V gives CDR1 SGHVS, CDR2 FQNEAQ. V dropped 4 bases and J dropped 7; count of bases not matched to a gene: 11. This CDR3 region has 16 residues. The CDR3 loop reads CASSSRQGWPYGELFF. CDR3 bases: TGTGCCAGCAGCTCAAGACAGGGGTGGCCTTACGGGGAGCTGTTTTTT.

This sequence joins TRBV11-2 and TRBJ2-7, with 13 bases fitting TRBD2. CDR1 is SGHAT and CDR2 is FQNNGV in the germline V gene. The CDR3 contains 17 residues. Trimming cost V 3 bases and J 1 base; bases outside gene matches: 6. CDR3 region: CASSLFGTSGTSYEQYF. The DNA for the CDR3 is TGTGCCAGCAGCTTGTTTGGGACTAGCGGGACTTCCTACGAGCAGTACTTC.

The chain carries TRBV14 and TRBJ2-3, with no clear D. This CDR3 region has 16 residues. V was cut by 0 bases and J by 2 bases, with 12 bases left in between. Germline V CDR1 and CDR2: SGHDN, FVKESK. The CDR3 DNA reads as TGTGCCAGCAGCCAAGATGGCAGGAGATACACAGATACGCAGTATTTT. This gives the protein CASSQDGRRYTDTQYF.

CDR3 region: CASSLGTGVVEQYF. As DNA, the CDR3 is TGTGCCAGCAGCTTAGGGACAGGGGTCGTCGAGCAGTACTTC. The rearrangement joins TRBV7-3 to TRBJ2-7; 10 nucleotides match TRBD1. CDR1 is SGHTA and CDR2 is FQGTGA in the germline V gene. The CDR3 extends over 14 amino acids. The V gene end was trimmed by 2 bases and the J gene end by 6 bases; junction bases not matched to a gene: 4.

This rearrangement joins TRBV4-3 to TRBJ2-3; the match to TRBD2 covers 10 bases. The CDR3 sequence is 15 residues long. Per the germline V gene, CDR1 is LGHNA and CDR2 is YSLEER. Trimming cost V 0 bases and J 7 bases; bases outside gene matches: 4. CDR3 sequence reads: CASSQEGAGGNTQYF. The CDR3 bases are TGCGCCAGCAGCCAAGAAGGAGCGGGGGGGAATACGCAGTATTTT.

The V and J genes are TRBV11-2 and TRBJ2-7, with D possibly being TRBD1 (5 bases). The ends were cut back, 4 bases at V and 3 bases at J, with 22 bases in the middle. The CDR3 has 17 residues. Looked up from germline, CDR1 is SGHAT and CDR2 is FQNNGV. The DNA of the CDR3 is TGTGCCAGCAGCTCAAATATCAAAAGGGGAAATTTCTACGAGCAGTACTTC. Protein product: CASSSNIKRGNFYEQYF. The entire variable domain, with the rest obtained from reference TRBV11-2 and TRBJ2-7, is as follows: EAGVAQSPRYKIIEKRQSVAFWCNPISGHATLYWYQQILGQGPKLLIQFQNNGVVDDSQLPKDRFSAERLKGVDSTLKIQPAKLEDSAVYLCASSSNIKRGNFYEQYFGPGTRLTVT.

This clone was picked up one time. The V call is TRBV5-4, the J call TRBJ2-3; 9 bases agree with TRBD2. The CDR3 is 18 amino acids. Looked up from germline, CDR1 is SGHNT and CDR2 is YYREEE (reference sequence). J was trimmed by 4 bases and V by 4 bases; bases with no gene match: 16. In nucleotides, the CDR3 is TGTGCCAGCAGCCTACTTCTCTCCGGTAGCGGGAGCCCAGATACGCAGTATTTT. Translated, it gives CASSLLLSGSGSPDTQYF. The whole variable domain, remainder taken from reference TRBV5-4 and TRBJ2-3, is ETGVTQSPTHLIKTRGQQVTLRCSSQSGHNTVSWYQQALGQGPQFIFQYYREEENGRGNFPPRFSGLQFPNYSSELNVNALELDDSALYLCASSLLLSGSGSPDTQYFGPGTRLTVL.

The chain carries TRBV4-2 and TRBJ2-1; 11 nucleotides match TRBD2. V lost 4 bases and J lost 9; bases outside the gene matches: 5. Germline CDR1 and CDR2: LGHNA and YNFKEQ. CDR3 size: 14 residues. The CDR3 coding sequence is TGTGCCAGCAGCCCGGGACTAGCGGAGGGTGAGCAGTTCTTC. The encoded protein is CASSPGLAEGEQFF.

The chain couples TRBV10-3 to TRBJ2-7; 8 positions agree with TRBD1. The CDR3 has 16 residues. Germline V gene lookup returns CDR1 ENHRY and CDR2 SYGVKD. With V trimmed by 4 bases and J by 5 bases, 13 bases remained unmatched. CDR3 DNA: TGTGCCATCAGTGGGACAGGGAAGGGCCTTGGGGACGAGCAGTACTTC. Amino acid sequence: CAISGTGKGLGDEQYF.

The genes are TRBV18 and TRBJ2-3; D tentatively reads TRBD1 or TRBD2 (5 bases each). CDR3 length equals 16 residues. The ends were cut back, 6 bases at V and 3 bases at J, with 19 bases in the middle. Germline V CDR1 and CDR2: KGHSH, LQKENI. CDR3 in DNA: TGTGCCAGCTCCCAGGTGGGGGAAATGAGGACAGATACGCAGTATTTT. Translated: CASSQVGEMRTDTQYF. The full variable domain, in which reference TRBV18 and TRBJ2-3 provide the parts outside the CDR3, is NAGVMQNPRHLVRRRGQEARLRCSPMKGHSHVYWYRQLPEEGLKFMVYLQKENIIDESGMPKERFSAEFPKEGPSILRIQQVVRGDSAAYFCASSQVGEMRTDTQYFGPGTRLTVL.

This chain joins TRBV18 and TRBJ1-4; D is undetermined. CDR1 is KGHSH and CDR2 is LQKENI in the germline V gene. V lost 0 bases to trimming and J lost 8 bases, with 16 bases between them. CDR3 length: 16 residues. CDR3 bases: TGTGCCAGCTCACCACCTACGGGCGGGATTAACGAAAAACTGTTTTTT. This gives the protein CASSPPTGGINEKLFF.

V gene TRBV6-1 combines with J gene TRBJ2-5; D may correspond to TRBD1 or TRBD2 (6 bases each). This CDR3 has 15 residues. Trimming cost V 5 bases and J 4 bases, with 17 bases left between them. CDR1 is MNHNS, CDR2 SASEGT, per germline. CDR3 sequence (DNA): TGTGCCAGCAGTATCAAAGGGGGGAGAGGAGAGACCCAGTACTTC. Translation gives CASSIKGGRGETQYF.

J is TRBJ1-1 and V is TRBV2; D not certain. Trimming pared 3 bases from V and 0 bases from J, leaving 11 bases between. The CDR3 is 15 amino acids. Germline V CDR1 and CDR2: SNHLY, FYNNEI. Here the CDR3 DNA reads TGTGCCAGCAGTGAGAAAGTCGTCGTGAACACTGAAGCTTTCTTT. The encoded protein is CASSEKVVVNTEAFF.

To note about this clone: This same CDR3 is encoded by further DNA sequences in the sample. The chain uses TRBV18 and TRBJ2-7; the match to TRBD2 covers 10 bases. In germline, CDR1 is KGHSH, CDR2 LQKENI. J gave up 2 bases and V 2 bases, and 3 bases lay outside the gene matches. The CDR3 runs to 15 residues. The CDR3: CASSPTSGVPYEQYF. The CDR3, as DNA: TGTGCCAGCTCACCAACTAGCGGGGTTCCCTACGAGCAGTACTTC.

The DNA of the CDR3 is TGTGCCAGCAGCTTAGTTCTCCTAGCGGGAGGGGGTAGCACAGATACGCAGTATTTT. Residues: CASSLVLLAGGGSTDTQYF. V usage is TRBV7-2 and J usage is TRBJ2-3; 12 bases agree with TRBD2. Germline CDR1 and CDR2: SGHTA and FQGNSA. Losses at the gene ends were 1 base for V and 0 bases for J; bases not matched to a gene: 8. The length of the CDR3 is 19 residues.

This sequence joins TRBV18 and TRBJ2-7; TRBD2 matches at 10 bases. V trimming: 1 base; J trimming: 2 bases; junction bases outside the gene matches: 2. The CDR3 is 15 amino acids. Germline CDR1 KGHSH, CDR2 LQKENI. CDR3 protein: CASSPRLAGTYEQYF. CDR3 DNA sequence: TGTGCCAGCTCACCACGACTAGCGGGCACCTACGAGCAGTACTTC. The complete variable domain, with remaining parts taken from reference TRBV18 and TRBJ2-7, reads NAGVMQNPRHLVRRRGQEARLRCSPMKGHSHVYWYRQLPEEGLKFMVYLQKENIIDESGMPKERFSAEFPKEGPSILRIQQVVRGDSAAYFCASSPRLAGTYEQYFGPGTRLTVT.

The chain employs TRBV9 and TRBJ2-3, with TRBD2 identical over 9 bases. In germline, CDR1 is SGDLS, CDR2 YYNGEE. This CDR3 comprises 15 residues. With 2 bases clipped from V and 5 bases from J, the junction kept 6 bases outside the gene matches. In DNA form, the CDR3 reads TGTGCCAGCAGCGTCCTCGGAGCGGGAGGAGATACGCAGTATTTT. As protein: CASSVLGAGGDTQYF. Combining the CDR3 with reference TRBV9 and TRBJ2-3 gives the whole variable domain DSGVTQTPKHLITATGQRVTLRCSPRSGDLSVYWYQQSLDQGLQFLIQYYNGEERAKGNILERFSAQQFPDLHSELNLSSLELGDSALYFCASSVLGAGGDTQYFGPGTRLTVL.

DNA for the CDR3: TGTGCCAGCAGGCCCGCGACGGGAGAGCAGTACTTC. Encoded protein: CASRPATGEQYF. The chain uses TRBV2 and TRBJ2-7, with D possibly TRBD2 on 5 matching bases. CDR1 and CDR2 (germline): SNHLY, FYNNEI. The CDR3 is 12 amino acids. V lost 6 bases to trimming and J lost 7 bases, with 13 bases between them.